The 12 T cell receptor beta chains presented below share a single source sample, sequenced in a study of chemoradiotherapy in HPV16-positive cancers. Clones were sequenced by immunoSEQ multiplex PCR, and TCRdb holds only the in-frame ones, with some missing. The sample carries nearly 5,500 clones, 89% recorded once. Sequences were derived from blood, sampled from a patient who underwent chemoradiotherapy. These receptors were taken from a human donor with HPV-associated anogenital cancer.

This clone was seen a few times. J is TRBJ1-2 and V is TRBV19; the D is unclear. Germline V gene data show CDR1 as LNHDA and CDR2 as SQIVND (reference sequence). Trimming cost V 6 bases and J 1 base, with 6 bases left between them. The CDR3 loop spans 12 amino acids. In DNA form, the CDR3 reads TGTGCCAGTAGCGCAAATAACTATGGCTACACCTTC. Residues: CASSANNYGYTF.

The rearrangement joins TRBV7-9 to TRBJ1-2; a weak D match, TRBD1 (5 bases). Germline V gene data show CDR1 as SEHNR and CDR2 as FQNEAQ (reference sequence). Trimming took off 0 bases at V and 4 bases at J, with 9 bases between the two ends. The CDR3 totals 14 residues. The CDR3 protein is CASSLAGDGYGYTF. The CDR3 region has the DNA TGTGCCAGCAGCTTAGCAGGGGACGGCTATGGCTACACCTTC.

V gene TRBV5-8 combines with J gene TRBJ2-2, with TRBD1 identical over 7 bases. Germline V gives CDR1 SGHTS, CDR2 YDEGEE. The ends lost 0 bases at V and 7 bases at J; junction bases unmatched: 12. The CDR3 is 17 residues long. This CDR3 reads CASSLGLTGEFGGELFF. CDR3 bases: TGTGCCAGCAGCTTGGGTCTAACAGGGGAATTCGGCGGGGAGCTGTTTTTT.

The rearrangement joins TRBV29-1 to TRBJ2-7; tentatively, D is TRBD1 (5 bases). CDR1 SQVTM and CDR2 ANQGSEA come from the germline V gene. The CDR3 length is 13 residues. V shed 3 bases and J shed 2 bases, with 11 bases lying between them. As DNA, the CDR3 is TGCAGCGTTGAGTGGGGCGGAACCTACGAGCAGTACTTC. This sequence encodes CSVEWGGTYEQYF.

The rearrangement uses TRBV21-1 and TRBJ1-1; whether TRBD1, the table's D call, matches the DNA was not checked. TRBV21-1 is listed as a pseudogene. The length of the CDR3 is 14 residues. The DNA of the CDR3 is TGTGCCACTCCGACAGGGGCATTGAACACTGAAGCTTTCTTT. Translating gives CATPTGALNTEAFF.

As concerns this clone: No conserved phenylalanine or tryptophan ends this CDR3, so it is likely a read error. The chain uses TRBV11-1 and TRBJ2-7; D may be TRBD1 (5 bases). Per germline, CDR1 SGHAT and CDR2 FQDESV (reference sequence). Between the trimmed V and J ends, which lost 5 bases and 0 bases, there was a span of 14 bases. The CDR3 spans 15 residues. The CDR3 is CASSLRTPSSYEQYL. Written as DNA, the CDR3 is TGTGCCAGCAGCCTTCGGACACCGAGCTCCTACGAGCAGTACCTC.

This clone was counted between two and nine times. The chain uses TRBV7-9 and TRBJ1-1; no clear D gene. Per germline, CDR1 SEHNR and CDR2 FQNEAQ (reference sequence). Trimming cost V 4 bases and J 5 bases, with 14 bases left between them. The CDR3 length is 14 residues. The CDR3 nucleotides are TGTGCCAGCAGCTCACCGAAAGGGAGGACTGAAGCTTTCTTT. Residues: CASSSPKGRTEAFF. Filled out from reference TRBV7-9 and TRBJ1-1, the complete variable domain reads DTGVSQNPRHKITKRGQNVTFRCDPISEHNRLYWYRQTLGQGPEFLTYFQNEAQLEKSRLLSDRFSAERPKGSFSTLEIQRTEQGDSAMYLCASSSPKGRTEAFFGQGTRLTVV.

This rearrangement joins TRBV29-1 to TRBJ2-1; D tentatively reads TRBD1 or TRBD2 (5 bases each). CDR3 length: 13 amino acids. Germline V gene sequence: CDR1 SQVTM, CDR2 ANQGSEA. V gave up 3 bases and J gave up 10 bases, with 16 bases separating them. Here the CDR3 reads CSVDGKSWGEQFF. CDR3 nucleotides: TGCAGCGTTGACGGGAAATCCTGGGGGGAGCAGTTCTTC.

The chain joins TRBV5-6 to TRBJ2-3; no firm D call. The CDR3 loop spans 14 amino acids. V lost 2 bases to trimming and J lost 0 bases, with 7 bases between them. Germline CDR1 and CDR2: SGHDT and YYEEEE. The CDR3 nucleotides are TGTGCCAGCAGCTTTGACGGGAGCACAGATACGCAGTATTTT. This encodes CASSFDGSTDTQYF.

The chain joins TRBV5-1 to TRBJ1-2; D is possibly TRBD1 (6 bases). Germline CDR1 and CDR2: SGHRS and YFSETQ. Between the trimmed V and J ends, which lost 0 bases and 4 bases, there was a span of 10 bases. The CDR3 spans 14 residues. The CDR3 loop reads CASSLDRDSYGYTF. The CDR3 nucleotides read TGCGCCAGCAGCTTGGACAGGGATTCCTATGGCTACACCTTC.

The V gene is TRBV15, the J gene TRBJ2-5, with D unresolved. The J call may be in error: the DNA end matches TRBJ2-7 better. The CDR3 is 14 amino acids. Germline values: CDR1 LNHNV, CDR2 YYDKDF (reference sequence). The CDR3 protein is CATSRDKGSYEQYF. In DNA, the CDR3 is TGTGCCACCAGCAGAGATAAAGGCTCCTACGAGCAGTACTTC.

The chain has TRBV5-1 and TRBJ1-1, with D perhaps matching TRBD1 (5 bases). Germline V lookup: CDR1 SGHRS, CDR2 YFSETQ. V shed 4 bases and J shed 1 base, with 17 bases lying between them. CDR3 size: 16 residues. CDR3 DNA: TGCGCCAGCAGCACCGGGGCAGGGTGGGCGAACACTGAAGCTTTCTTT. It is translated as CASSTGAGWANTEAFF.